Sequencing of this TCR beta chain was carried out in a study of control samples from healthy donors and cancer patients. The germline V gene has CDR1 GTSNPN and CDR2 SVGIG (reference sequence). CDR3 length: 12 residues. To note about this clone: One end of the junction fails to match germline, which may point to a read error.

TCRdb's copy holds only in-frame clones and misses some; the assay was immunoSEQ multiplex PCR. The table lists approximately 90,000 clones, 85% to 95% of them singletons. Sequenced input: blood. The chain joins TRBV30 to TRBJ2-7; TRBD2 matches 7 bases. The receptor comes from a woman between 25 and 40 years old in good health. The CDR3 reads CGGRQSGYEQYF. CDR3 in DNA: TGCGGGGGGAGGCAGAGCGGCTACGAGCAGTACTTC.